This entry describes one T cell receptor beta chain. Its antigen is still unknown. Template switching added a universal primer binding site, and final cDNA carried unique molecular identifiers. Each CDR3 protein gets one entry after TCRdb re-called the 5' RACE reads with MiXCR. The profile shows 1.5 million to 2 million distinct CDR3 sequences, about 32% of them singletons. This specimen belongs to a study of identical twins. Whole-study results and caveats: Sharing of beta out-of-frame sequences by twins showed a weaker excess. Models underestimated out-of-frame TCR alpha sharing in monozygotic twins. Because invariant MAIT and iNKT cells could be present, zero-insertion analyses could be partly confounded.

In germline, CDR1 is DFQATT, CDR2 SNEGSKA (reference sequence). The CDR3 has 16 amino acids. V lost 1 base and J lost 7; bases outside the gene matches: 12. This receptor was obtained from a newborn girl in good health. The sample comprised cord blood. The chain links TRBV20-1 to TRBJ2-1; TRBD2 matches at 8 bases. The CDR3 protein is CSARVRAGAPSNEQFF. The CDR3 DNA sequence: TGCAGTGCTAGAGTCCGAGCGGGAGCCCCGTCAAATGAGCAGTTCTTC.